The clone carrying this T cell receptor (beta chain) occurred a few times. No antigen is known for it. These data belong to a study of beta chain features in type 1 diabetes. Study-level findings and limits: Shortening of TCRB CDR3s, moderate but significant, appeared in all four CD4+ subsets of Type 1 diabetes patients.

The whole isolated RNA underwent reverse transcription, so sequencing captured expressed TCRB transcripts. Sequencing was performed with immunoSEQ multiplex PCR; in TCRdb, only in-frame clones are kept and a portion is missing. Here the sample spans 450,000 or so clones, about an eighth being singletons. The junction had 14 bases not matched to a gene; V was cut back by 6 bases and J by 2 bases. Germline V CDR1 and CDR2: SQVTM, ANQGSEA. The CDR3 runs 16 residues. The sequence came from a woman between 18 and 29 years old in good health. This chain joins TRBV29-1 and TRBJ1-2, with 8 nucleotides matching TRBD1. The sample taken for sequencing was naive CD4+ T cells from blood. In DNA form, the CDR3 reads TGCAGCGTAGACTACGGACAGGGCAGGGGGAACTATGGCTACACCTTC. This codes for CSVDYGQGRGNYGYTF.